The next 10 T cell receptor beta chains were all read from a single sample in a study of high-grade serous ovarian cancer treatment subgroups. The protocol was immunoSEQ multiplex PCR, while the TCRdb copy is restricted to in-frame clones and leaves out a portion. The table shows some 15,000 clones, with roughly nine tenths occurring only once. Tumor samples were obtained before definitive surgery or chemotherapy. What was sequenced was tumor tissue. These receptors originate from a human donor with high-grade serous ovarian cancer.

Only a few counts were recorded for this clone. The chain employs TRBV4-1 and TRBJ1-5, with D unclear. Germline values: CDR1 MGHRA, CDR2 YSYEKL. The CDR3 consists of 14 residues. V was cut by 0 bases and J by 5 bases, with 8 bases left in between. The CDR3 is CASSQEWVDQPQHF. The CDR3 DNA reads TGCGCCAGCAGCCAAGAGTGGGTAGATCAGCCCCAGCATTTT.

Details on this clone: An end of the junction differs from the germline gene, which may be a read error. The gene calls are TRBV2 and TRBJ2-7; D uncertain. The CDR3 covers 15 residues. Germline V lookup: CDR1 SNHLY, CDR2 FYNNEI. CDR3 in amino acids: CASSESLVVGYDQYF. The DNA for the CDR3 is TGTGCCAGCAGTGAGTCTCTGGTGGTAGGGTACGATCAGTACTTC.

The V and J genes are TRBV11-2 and TRBJ2-3; D remains ambiguous. Deletions cut 1 base from V and 2 bases from J, with 1 base between. The CDR3 runs 12 residues. CDR1 and CDR2 from the germline V gene are SGHAT and FQNNGV. CDR3 sequence (DNA): TGTGCCAGCAGCTTAGCCACAGATACGCAGTATTTT. Residues: CASSLATDTQYF.

This chain links TRBV6-5 with TRBJ2-2, with D maybe TRBD1 (5 bases). Per the germline V gene, CDR1 is MNHEY and CDR2 is SVGAGI. This CDR3 is 14 amino acids long. Trimming cost V 6 bases and J 5 bases, with 13 bases left between them. DNA of the CDR3: TGTGCCAGCAGGCGACAGTTTTCTACCGGGGAGCTGTTTTTT. This translates into CASRRQFSTGELFF.

The rearrangement links TRBV5-6 to TRBJ2-7, with 7 bases matching TRBD1. Germline CDR1 reads SGHDT; CDR2 reads YYEEEE. The CDR3 length is 13 residues. V dropped 2 bases and J dropped 4; count of bases not matched to a gene: 3. The CDR3 DNA sequence: TGTGCCAGCAGCTTTGGGACAGCATACGAGCAGTACTTC. This translates into CASSFGTAYEQYF.

Only one count was recorded for this clone. The chain joins TRBV6-5 to TRBJ2-5, with unresolved D. Deletions cut 5 bases from V and 4 bases from J, with 14 bases between. CDR3 length equals 14 residues. CDR1 is MNHEY and CDR2 is SVGAGI in the germline V gene. The DNA of the CDR3 is TGTGCCAGCAGTCGATGGACCCAAAGAGAGACCCAGTACTTC. It is translated as CASSRWTQRETQYF.

This chain links TRBV6-5 with TRBJ1-2, with 7 positions matching TRBD1. The V gene's germline CDR1 is MNHEY and CDR2 SVGAGI. The CDR3 loop spans 16 amino acids. The junction had 8 bases not matched to a gene; V was cut back by 2 bases and J by 2 bases. CDR3 in amino acids: CASSYHQTGTNYGYTF. CDR3 nucleotides: TGTGCCAGCAGTTACCACCAGACAGGGACAAACTATGGCTACACCTTC.

V and J are TRBV7-2 and TRBJ2-7; the match to TRBD1 covers 9 bases. The germline gives CDR1 SGHTA, CDR2 FQGNSA. Trimming at V came to 5 bases and at J to 3 bases, leaving 8 bases not matched to a gene. This CDR3 spans 15 amino acids. The DNA of the CDR3 is TGTGCCAGCAGCCCTGAGACAGGGGGAAGCTACGAGCAGTACTTC. It yields the protein CASSPETGGSYEQYF.

This clone was counted once. V usage is TRBV4-1 and J usage is TRBJ2-7; D is possibly TRBD1 (6 bases). Trimming removed 0 bases at V and 1 base at J, with 10 bases between. The CDR3 consists of 15 residues. Germline-derived CDR1 and CDR2 are MGHRA and YSYEKL. DNA for the CDR3: TGCGCCAGCAGCCAAGAAGGTGGACAGTCCTACGAGCAGTACTTC. It specifies CASSQEGGQSYEQYF.

The chain combines TRBV7-2 with TRBJ2-4; TRBD1 matches at 10 bases. There are 18 residues in the CDR3. V was clipped by 0 bases and J by 4 bases; unmatched bases: 9. Germline values: CDR1 SGHTA, CDR2 FQGNSA. DNA for the CDR3: TGTGCCAGCAGCTTAGCGGCCCCGGGACAGGGGACAAAAAACATTCAGTACTTC. Its translation is CASSLAAPGQGTKNIQYF.